One and the same sample provided the 10 T cell receptor beta chains below, sequenced in a study of blood T cells in healthy people across ages. Then a second PCR, running about 7 to 11 cycles, was carried out with a sample-barcoded 5' primer and a J-beta primer mix. TCRdb passed the 5' RACE reads through MiXCR, listing each CDR3 protein once. The sample shows hundreds of thousands of distinct CDR3 sequences, 45% to 50% of them seen only once. The sequenced material came from blood. The receptors here all came from a woman aged 60-75 years in good health.

On this clonotype: This clone may be a read error of a much larger clone one base away. The rearrangement uses TRBV29-1 and TRBJ2-5, with a tentative D call TRBD2 (5 bases). The CDR3 is made up of 13 amino acids. The V end lost 4 bases, the J end lost 11 bases, and 20 bases lay between the germline ends. Germline-derived CDR1 and CDR2 are SQVTM and ANQGSEA. CDR3 amino acids: CSVGGSSYNEQYF. The CDR3 DNA reads TGCAGCGTTGGTGGGAGTTCTTACAATGAGCAGTACTTC.

This chain links TRBV11-1 with TRBJ1-1; no reliable D call. The CDR3 loop spans 13 amino acids. CDR1 is SGHAT, CDR2 FQDESV, per germline (reference sequence). The ends were cut back, 2 bases at V and 3 bases at J, with 7 bases in the middle. The CDR3, as DNA: TGTGCCAGCAGCTTACTGTGGGACACTGAAGCTTTCTTT. This gives the protein CASSLLWDTEAFF.

About this clonotype: Its ends do not fully match the called genes, so a read error is possible. The rearrangement links TRBV7-7 to TRBJ2-5; D is unclear. Germline CDR1 reads SSHAT; CDR2 reads FNYEAQ (reference sequence). The CDR3 sequence is 14 residues long. CDR3 in amino acids: CASSLSTVQETQYF. The CDR3, as DNA: TGTGCTAGCAGCTTAAGTACGGTCCAAGAGACCCAGTACTTC.

The chain recombines TRBV5-1 with TRBJ2-7; 10 nucleotides match TRBD2. The CDR3 loop spans 14 amino acids. V trimming: 4 bases; J trimming: 7 bases; junction bases outside the gene matches: 8. The germline CDR1 and CDR2 sequences are SGHRS and YFSETQ. The CDR3, as DNA: TGCGCCAGCAGCAGGACTAGCGGAAACAATGAGCAGTACTTC. Protein product: CASSRTSGNNEQYF.

This chain joins TRBV12-3 or TRBV12-4 and TRBJ1-1; D gene ambiguous. The germline V and J ends were trimmed by 3 bases and 6 bases, with 14 bases remaining between them. The CDR3 loop spans 14 amino acids. CDR3 amino acids: CASSFQAVRPEAFF. CDR3 nucleotide sequence: TGTGCCAGCAGTTTCCAAGCCGTCCGGCCTGAAGCTTTCTTT.

There are a few counts of this clonotype. The gene calls are TRBV3-1 and TRBJ1-4, with a weak D call TRBD1 (5 bases). The germline V gene has CDR1 LGHDT and CDR2 YNNKEL (reference sequence). The length of the CDR3 is 12 residues. Between the trimmed V and J ends, which lost 2 bases and 15 bases, there was a span of 13 bases. The CDR3 here is CASSQQLGTVFF. CDR3 bases: TGTGCCAGCAGCCAACAGCTCGGGACCGTGTTTTTT.

This clonotype was counted a few times. The chain has TRBV7-9 and TRBJ2-5; the D is unclear. The assigned J gene may be wrong: the sequence end matches TRBJ2-7 better. The CDR3 sequence is 12 residues long. CDR1 SEHNR and CDR2 FQNEAQ come from the germline V gene (reference sequence). The CDR3 DNA reads TGTGCCAGCAGCTTAGGGTACGGCGAGCAGTACTTC. Protein: CASSLGYGEQYF.

The table lists this clonotype with a few counts. V and J are TRBV7-2 and TRBJ1-1; D gene unclear. Germline V gene lookup returns CDR1 SGHTA and CDR2 FQGNSA. V gave up 2 bases and J gave up 1 base, with 11 bases separating them. The CDR3 extends over 15 amino acids. CDR3 in DNA: TGTGCCAGCAGCTTAATGGGATTGGGGAACACTGAAGCTTTCTTT. As protein: CASSLMGLGNTEAFF.

This clonotype was observed a handful of times. The V and J genes are TRBV7-2 and TRBJ2-3; D gene unclear. Trimming left V 7 bases short and J 5 bases short, with 16 bases between. The V gene's germline CDR1 is SGHTA and CDR2 FQGNSA. The CDR3 spans 14 residues. DNA of the CDR3: TGTGCCAGCACGGACGTCCTCCCTGGAGATACGCAGTATTTT. Its translation is CASTDVLPGDTQYF.

This clonotype was found a few times. V usage is TRBV20-1 and J usage is TRBJ1-2, with 7 bases fitting TRBD1. With 3 bases clipped from V and 4 bases from J, the junction kept 8 bases outside the gene matches. From germline, CDR1 is DFQATT and CDR2 SNEGSKA (reference sequence). The CDR3 sequence is 14 residues long. The CDR3 coding sequence is TGCAGTGCTAGGGCGGGGACAGCAAGCTATGGCTACACCTTC. Translation: CSARAGTASYGYTF.